This TCR beta chain was sequenced for a study of shared clonotypes between healthy human individuals. Study-wide results and limits: Only blood samples were collected, and tissue repertoires likely differ.

The authors split each subset's genomic DNA evenly across several immunoSEQ plates. Authors' analysis steps: ImmunoSEQ gave junction-only sequences without quality scores, so filtering differed. Repertoires were generated with immunoSEQ multiplex PCR, while TCRdb's copy carries only in-frame clones and drops some. V, J and clone size are taken as reported in that table, and D and trimming were inferred from the DNA itself. This table holds hundreds of thousands of clones, about 79% found once. The CDR3 is 16 amino acids in total, end residues counted. From germline, CDR1 is SQVTM and CDR2 ANQGSEA. About this clone itself: The antigen remains undetermined. A read error is possible here, since a much larger clone lies one base away. It is unclear where the CDR3 begins or ends on the DNA, so no DNA is shown, and the CDR3 is as TCRdb lists it. Other DNA sequences in the same sample also yield this CDR3.

Sequencing input: PBMCs. The receptor's source is a woman in her 40s in good health. Some clones in this sample may be carry-over from other donors' samples. The V gene is TRBV29-1, the J gene TRBJ1-1. This CDR3 reads CSVGSGILRAYTEAFF.